The 31 T cell receptor beta chains given below trace back to one sample, sequenced in a study of shared clonotypes between healthy human individuals. Assay used: immunoSEQ multiplex PCR; TCRdb lists only in-frame clones, some missing. Here the sample spans about 2.3 million clones, 92% being singletons. What was sequenced was naive CD4+ T cells from PBMCs. Stated subset: CD45RA+ positively selected. The receptors originated from a man aged 18 to 30 in good health. Some clones in this sample may be carry-over from other donors' samples.

V and J are TRBV7-9 and TRBJ2-6, with 12 positions matching TRBD1. Germline assignment: CDR1 SEHNR and CDR2 FQNEAQ (reference sequence). Trimming at V came to 3 bases and at J to 0 bases, leaving 3 bases not matched to a gene. This CDR3 region has 18 residues. The CDR3: CASSFGTGGFSGANVLTF. The CDR3 nucleotides read TGTGCCAGCAGCTTTGGGACAGGGGGCTTCTCTGGGGCCAACGTCCTGACTTTC.

The chain is built from TRBV29-1 and TRBJ2-3, with D perhaps TRBD1 (5 bases). CDR1 and CDR2 from the germline V gene are SQVTM and ANQGSEA. The length of the CDR3 is 13 residues. V gave up 4 bases and J gave up 0 bases, with 8 bases separating them. This CDR3 is CSVGTSSTDTQYF. CDR3 bases: TGCAGCGTTGGGACAAGTAGCACAGATACGCAGTATTTT.

The CDR3 protein is CASSLGGQANTGELFF. Written as DNA, the CDR3 is TGCGCCAGCAGCTTGGGGGGACAGGCGAACACCGGGGAGCTGTTTTTT. The V gene is TRBV5-1, the J gene TRBJ2-2; 8 nucleotides align to TRBD1. The CDR3 is made up of 16 amino acids. Germline V CDR1 and CDR2: SGHRS, YFSETQ. Trimming removed 0 bases from V and 0 bases from J; junction bases left unmatched: 1. The full variable domain, completed using reference TRBV5-1 and TRBJ2-2, is KAGVTQTPRYLIKTRGQQVTLSCSPISGHRSVSWYQQTPGQGLQFLFEYFSETQRNKGNFPGRFSGRQFSNSRSEMNVSTLELGDSALYLCASSLGGQANTGELFFGEGSRLTVL.

The chain recombines TRBV7-9 with TRBJ2-5, with D hard to call. With 0 bases removed from V and 1 base from J, the gap between germline ends came to 9 bases. The germline CDR1 and CDR2 sequences are SEHNR and FQNEAQ (reference sequence). CDR3 length equals 15 residues. The CDR3 DNA sequence: TGTGCCAGCAGCTTAGCGCTTTGGGGCCAAGAGACCCAGTACTTC. Amino acids: CASSLALWGQETQYF.

This clone was detected a few times. The genes are TRBV19 and TRBJ1-2; D perhaps matches TRBD1 (5 bases). The CDR3 runs to 13 residues. V lost 5 bases and J lost 8, with 15 bases in between. CDR1 LNHDA and CDR2 SQIVND come from the germline V gene (reference sequence). CDR3 sequence (DNA): TGTGCCAGTAGTGTCCCGGGACGTATGGGCTACACCTTC. Protein product: CASSVPGRMGYTF.

The chain combines TRBV2 with TRBJ2-3; tentative D call: TRBD2 (6 bases). Trimming removed 4 bases at V and 2 bases at J, with 13 bases between. The CDR3 is 15 residues long. Germline V CDR1 and CDR2: SNHLY, FYNNEI. CDR3 in amino acids: CASSGGTFFTDTQYF. The CDR3 bases are TGTGCCAGCAGTGGCGGGACTTTTTTCACAGATACGCAGTATTTT.

The chain couples TRBV6-5 to TRBJ2-3; 8 bases are a match to TRBD2. The V gene end was trimmed by 4 bases and the J gene end by 7 bases; junction bases not matched to a gene: 10. The CDR3 is made up of 15 amino acids. Germline values: CDR1 MNHEY, CDR2 SVGAGI. The CDR3 DNA follows: TGTGCCAGCAGTTGGCTGGCGGGAGGCAGGAATACGCAGTATTTT. Its translation is CASSWLAGGRNTQYF.

Concerning this clone: The same CDR3 can be traced to other DNA sequences in this sample. V is TRBV19 and J is TRBJ1-4; D gene ambiguous. V was shortened by 6 bases and J by 7 bases, with 6 bases between the two germline ends. Looked up from germline, CDR1 is LNHDA and CDR2 is SQIVND (reference sequence). The CDR3 has 11 residues. The CDR3 coding sequence is TGTGCCAGTAGCCTCAGTGAAAAACTGTTTTTT. Protein sequence: CASSLSEKLFF.

The V and J genes are TRBV5-4 and TRBJ2-3; tentatively, D is TRBD2 (6 bases). Germline values: CDR1 SGHNT, CDR2 YYREEE (reference sequence). This CDR3 is built from 16 residues. The V gene lost 4 bases and the J gene lost 1 base, with 16 bases spanning the gap. The CDR3 is CASSPGGARGTDTQYF. Written as DNA, the CDR3 is TGTGCCAGCAGCCCCGGCGGGGCCCGGGGCACAGATACGCAGTATTTT.

A single count supports this clone. The chain employs TRBV28 and TRBJ1-4; a weak D match, TRBD1 (6 bases). Trimming took off 8 bases at V and 2 bases at J, with 9 bases between the two ends. CDR1 MDHEN and CDR2 SYDVKM come from the germline V gene. There are 13 residues in the CDR3. DNA of the CDR3: TGTGCCAGCGGGGGACACACTAATGAAAAACTGTTTTTT. It encodes CASGGHTNEKLFF.

The chain combines TRBV19 with TRBJ1-1, with 7 bases fitting TRBD1. The germline gives CDR1 LNHDA, CDR2 SQIVND (reference sequence). Trimming removed 6 bases from V and 1 base from J; junction bases left unmatched: 8. This CDR3 is built from 15 residues. CDR3 sequence (DNA): TGTGCCAGTAGGCCTTTGACAGGGCCGAACACTGAAGCTTTCTTT. It encodes CASRPLTGPNTEAFF.

V and J are TRBV18 and TRBJ1-4; 10 positions match TRBD1. Trimming cost V 5 bases and J 9 bases; bases outside gene matches: 9. Per the germline V gene, CDR1 is KGHSH and CDR2 is LQKENI. The CDR3 length is 15 residues. The CDR3 loop is CASSETGQGWKKLFF. The CDR3 DNA reads as TGTGCCAGCTCAGAAACGGGACAGGGGTGGAAAAAACTGTTTTTT.

The chain joins TRBV5-4 to TRBJ2-3, with 11 bases lining up with TRBD2. V gave up 3 bases and J gave up 4 bases; unmatched junction bases: 4. The germline V gene encodes CDR1 SGHNT and CDR2 YYREEE (reference sequence). This CDR3 comprises 15 residues. The chain's CDR3 is CASSSGTSGADTQYF. The CDR3 bases are TGTGCCAGCAGCTCGGGGACTAGCGGAGCAGATACGCAGTATTTT.

V gene TRBV18 combines with J gene TRBJ2-1, with D possibly being TRBD2 (5 bases). CDR1 and CDR2 from the germline V gene are KGHSH and LQKENI. The CDR3 contains 13 residues. Trimming took 2 bases from V and 6 from J, leaving 8 bases between them. The CDR3 is CASSPEGVNEQFF. The CDR3 DNA sequence: TGTGCCAGCTCACCAGAGGGAGTCAATGAGCAGTTCTTC.

The rearrangement links TRBV29-1 to TRBJ2-3; TRBD1 agrees at 7 bases. V shed 7 bases, J shed 2 bases, and the junction held 6 bases outside the gene matches. Germline V gene data show CDR1 as SQVTM and CDR2 as ANQGSEA. This CDR3 is 13 amino acids long. The CDR3 DNA follows: TGCAGCGCTGGACAGGAGGCCACAGATACGCAGTATTTT. Translated, it gives CSAGQEATDTQYF.

The chain couples TRBV7-9 to TRBJ2-7; 13 bases map to TRBD2. CDR1 is SEHNR and CDR2 is FQNEAQ in the germline V gene (reference sequence). With V trimmed by 8 bases and J by 5 bases, 9 bases remained unmatched. The CDR3 covers 15 residues. The DNA of the CDR3 is TGTGCCAGCGCCTTAGTTGGACTAGCGGGAGACGAGCAGTACTTC. It codes for CASALVGLAGDEQYF.

V and J are TRBV5-1 and TRBJ2-5, with D tentatively TRBD2 (5 bases). The V and J ends lost 3 bases and 4 bases respectively, with 13 bases between them. The CDR3 totals 14 residues. The germline V gene has CDR1 SGHRS and CDR2 YFSETQ. CDR3 protein: CASSYYSVGETQYF. CDR3 DNA: TGCGCCAGCAGCTACTATAGCGTGGGAGAGACCCAGTACTTC.

V usage is TRBV30 and J usage is TRBJ1-5; D unclear. This CDR3 region has 15 residues. CDR1 GTSNPN and CDR2 SVGIG come from the germline V gene (reference sequence). Trimming removed 0 bases at V and 6 bases at J, with 15 bases between. The CDR3 spells CAWSVVGNTGQPQHF. The DNA of the CDR3 is TGTGCCTGGAGTGTAGTCGGTAATACGGGTCAGCCCCAGCATTTT.

The CDR3 region has the DNA TGCGCCAGCAGCCAAGATCCTAGCGGGAGAGGAAACACAGATACGCAGTATTTT. Its translation is CASSQDPSGRGNTDTQYF. The V gene is TRBV4-1, the J gene TRBJ2-3; 10 bases match TRBD2. The trim removed 0 bases at V and 2 bases at J, leaving 8 bases unmatched. Per germline, CDR1 MGHRA and CDR2 YSYEKL. CDR3 length equals 18 residues.

CDR3 sequence: CASSLVSPADTQYF. CDR3 nucleotide sequence: TGCGCCAGCAGCTTGGTGTCCCCGGCAGATACGCAGTATTTT. This rearrangement joins TRBV5-1 to TRBJ2-3; D remains unclear. The germline V and J ends were trimmed by 0 bases and 4 bases, with 9 bases remaining between them. Germline V gene sequence: CDR1 SGHRS, CDR2 YFSETQ. This CDR3 region has 14 residues.

The chain couples TRBV6-6 to TRBJ2-3; the D is unclear. The germline V gene encodes CDR1 MNHNY and CDR2 SVGAGI (reference sequence). The V end was cut by 4 bases, the J end by 6 bases, with 14 bases between. There are 14 residues in the CDR3. CDR3: CASSSSRALDTQYF. CDR3 in DNA: TGTGCCAGCAGTTCCTCTCGGGCGTTGGATACGCAGTATTTT.

This clone was seen a single time. The chain links TRBV18 to TRBJ1-2; D is unclear. The CDR3 contains 12 residues. Trimming took off 6 bases at V and 8 bases at J, with 13 bases between the two ends. Germline CDR1 reads KGHSH; CDR2 reads LQKENI. CDR3 sequence reads: CASSSPWRGYTF. CDR3 DNA sequence: TGTGCCAGCTCTTCACCTTGGCGGGGCTACACCTTC.

This clone was seen a handful of times. The identical CDR3 is also encoded by other nucleotide sequences in the sample. The chain combines TRBV2 with TRBJ2-7; D ambiguous. The germline CDR1 and CDR2 sequences are SNHLY and FYNNEI. The V and J ends lost 6 bases and 0 bases respectively, with 3 bases between them. The CDR3 contains 11 residues. The CDR3 region is CASRSSYEQYF. In nucleotides, the CDR3 is TGTGCCAGCAGGAGCTCCTACGAGCAGTACTTC.

This clone was counted only a few times. Other DNA sequences in the sample encode the same CDR3. The J gene is TRBJ1-1, the V gene TRBV6-5; TRBD1 is a possible D gene (6 bases). Trimming removed 5 bases at V and 2 bases at J, with 9 bases between. Germline V lookup: CDR1 MNHEY, CDR2 SVGAGI. The CDR3 is made up of 13 amino acids. The CDR3 coding sequence is TGTGCCAGCAGTCGGACAGTTAACACTGAAGCTTTCTTT. Its translation: CASSRTVNTEAFF.

The chain couples TRBV6-5 to TRBJ2-7; TRBD2 aligns across 7 bases. The germline gives CDR1 MNHEY, CDR2 SVGAGI. J was trimmed by 2 bases and V by 6 bases; bases with no gene match: 10. This CDR3 is built from 15 residues. The DNA for the CDR3 is TGTGCCAGCAGCATGACTAGCAAAACGGCCTACGAGCAGTACTTC. This gives the protein CASSMTSKTAYEQYF.

The genes are TRBV2 and TRBJ2-4, with unresolved D. Germline lookup yields CDR1 SNHLY and CDR2 FYNNEI. This CDR3 comprises 12 residues. V lost 2 bases and J 7 bases, leaving 6 bases between the germline ends. Here the CDR3 DNA reads TGTGCCAGCAGTGAACAGCATAACATTCAGTACTTC. Translated, it gives CASSEQHNIQYF.

This clone was recorded only once. The chain links TRBV6-6 to TRBJ2-7, with D perhaps TRBD1 or TRBD2 (5 bases each). Trimming cost V 0 bases and J 2 bases, with 14 bases left between them. Germline V gene lookup returns CDR1 MNHNY and CDR2 SVGAGI (reference sequence). The CDR3 is 16 amino acids. CDR3 bases: TGTGCCAGCAGTTACTCGAGGGGATTACCTACCTACGAGCAGTACTTC. Its translation: CASSYSRGLPTYEQYF.

The chain has TRBV5-1 and TRBJ2-2; D unresolved. The CDR3 is 13 residues long. CDR1 SGHRS and CDR2 YFSETQ come from the germline V gene. V was pared by 6 bases and J by 6 bases, with 12 bases between. CDR3 residues: CASNPFGSGELFF. CDR3 DNA: TGCGCCAGCAACCCCTTTGGGTCCGGGGAGCTGTTTTTT.

Concerning this clone itself: Within the sample, other DNA sequences also encode this same CDR3. The chain recombines TRBV7-9 with TRBJ2-7, with D perhaps TRBD1 (6 bases). Germline values: CDR1 SEHNR, CDR2 FQNEAQ (reference sequence). The CDR3 is 14 amino acids. Trimming took off 4 bases at V and 0 bases at J, with 10 bases between the two ends. In DNA form, the CDR3 reads TGTGCCAGCAGCTCCCCGGACAGCTCCTACGAGCAGTACTTC. Translated: CASSSPDSSYEQYF.

The J gene is TRBJ1-2, the V gene TRBV21-1. TRBV21-1 is recorded as a pseudogene. The CDR3 is 16 amino acids. The CDR3 here is CASSKVLVSSNYGYTF. For the CDR3, the DNA is TGTGCCAGCAGCAAAGTTTTAGTTTCTTCTAACTATGGCTACACCTTC.

This chain uses TRBV5-5 with TRBJ1-2; 8 positions agree with TRBD1. CDR3 length equals 14 residues. Germline V gene data show CDR1 as SGHKS and CDR2 as YYEKEE (reference sequence). V lost 4 bases and J lost 5; bases outside the gene matches: 7. CDR3 sequence reads: CASSAFTGGYGYTF. The DNA of the CDR3 is TGTGCCAGCAGCGCGTTTACAGGGGGTTATGGCTACACCTTC.